What follows are 25 T cell receptor beta chains derived from one specimen sequenced in a study of Ad26.COV2.S vaccination and SARS-CoV-2 variants (dated by TCRdb to the early 2020s). Explained via the paper, the treatment or condition label denotes: 15 to 20 received Ad26.COV2.S at low or high dose, single or two shots; roughly 5 received placebo; per-sample allocation not given. For vaccine and placebo recipients, repertoires were sequenced using samples collected on day 63 after the first injection. The library was produced with the immunoSEQ multiplex PCR assay. This is the immuneACCESS table as TCRdb keeps it, with only in-frame sequences that have V and J called. A part of the clones is gone; compared with another copy, unresolved V genes explain less than half, and the rest is unexplained. For this sample the table gives some 450,000 clones, of which roughly 88% were detected only once. The ten largest clones capture around 4.5% of the sample.

The sample here was peripheral blood, taken in a trial of Ad26.COV2.S vaccine versus placebo. Receptors originate from a person between 18 and 60 years old who received the Ad26.COV2.S COVID-19 vaccine or a placebo.

The genes are TRBV2 and TRBJ2-5, with 11 bases lining up with TRBD1. Unmatched junction bases numbered 2, after V lost 6 bases and J lost 5 bases. CDR1 SNHLY and CDR2 FYNNEI come from the germline V gene. CDR3 length: 13 residues. Here the CDR3 reads CASSRDRGETQYF. CDR3 nucleotide sequence: TGTGCCAGCAGCCGGGACAGGGGGGAGACCCAGTACTTC.

The chain couples TRBV2 to TRBJ2-1, with D possibly being TRBD1 (8 bases). The CDR3 runs to 15 residues. Per germline, CDR1 SNHLY and CDR2 FYNNEI. Trimming took off 10 bases at V and 8 bases at J, with 24 bases between the two ends. The CDR3 sequence is CANQKDRGGGDEQFF. The CDR3 region has the DNA TGTGCCAACCAGAAAGACAGGGGAGGGGGCGATGAGCAGTTCTTC.

The V gene is TRBV6-5, the J gene TRBJ2-5; no firm D call. CDR3 length equals 13 residues. V lost 6 bases and J lost 4, with 12 bases in between. Germline V gene sequence: CDR1 MNHEY, CDR2 SVGAGI. The CDR3 reads CASRPPAGETQYF. DNA for the CDR3: TGTGCCAGCAGACCCCCGGCTGGAGAGACCCAGTACTTC.

The V and J genes are TRBV6-2 or TRBV6-3 and TRBJ2-3, with D perhaps matching TRBD2 (5 bases). CDR3 length equals 14 residues. V lost 6 bases, J lost 4 bases, and 14 bases lay in between. CDR1 and CDR2 from the germline V gene are MNHEY and SVGEGT. CDR3: CASSHSVPPDTQYF. CDR3 in DNA: TGTGCCAGCAGCCATAGCGTCCCCCCAGATACGCAGTATTTT.

The chain employs TRBV28 and TRBJ2-5; 7 nucleotides align to TRBD2. The CDR3 sequence is 16 residues long. The germline CDR1 and CDR2 sequences are MDHEN and SYDVKM. V gave up 3 bases and J gave up 3 bases; unmatched junction bases: 10. CDR3 bases: TGTGCCAGCAGTTTTGGCGGGGGACTCAGGGAAGAGACCCAGTACTTC. Translation gives CASSFGGGLREETQYF.

The chain uses TRBV5-4 and TRBJ2-7; D is tentatively TRBD1 or TRBD2 (5 bases each). The V gene's germline CDR1 is SGHNT and CDR2 YYREEE (reference sequence). V was shortened by 0 bases and J by 0 bases, with 16 bases between the two germline ends. The CDR3 runs to 17 residues. Written as DNA, the CDR3 is TGTGCCAGCAGCTTGGTTATCACGGGACCGAGCTCCTACGAGCAGTACTTC. Its protein product is CASSLVITGPSSYEQYF.

This clone occurred once. The rearrangement uses TRBV27 and TRBJ2-2, with D unclear. Looked up from germline, CDR1 is MNHEY and CDR2 is SMNVEV (reference sequence). V lost 6 bases and J lost 2, with 4 bases in between. The CDR3 spans 12 residues. In DNA, the CDR3 is TGTGCCAGCAGACCCAACACCGGGGAGCTGTTTTTT. Protein: CASRPNTGELFF.

The genes are TRBV19 and TRBJ1-2; D not resolved. Germline CDR1 LNHDA, CDR2 SQIVND (reference sequence). Trimming pared 3 bases from V and 0 bases from J, leaving 14 bases between. The CDR3 has 16 residues. The CDR3 loop is CASSMGVGPTNYGYTF. DNA of the CDR3: TGTGCCAGTAGTATGGGTGTCGGACCTACTAACTATGGCTACACCTTC.

J is TRBJ2-1 and V is TRBV27, with TRBD2 identical over 11 bases. CDR1 MNHEY and CDR2 SMNVEV come from the germline V gene (reference sequence). The trim removed 6 bases at V and 2 bases at J, leaving 0 bases unmatched. The CDR3 is made up of 14 amino acids. The DNA of the CDR3 is TGTGCCAGCAGGGGACTAGCGGCCTACAATGAGCAGTTCTTC. Translated: CASRGLAAYNEQFF.

The chain employs TRBV11-3 and TRBJ2-1; 11 bases are a match to TRBD2. CDR3 length: 17 amino acids. Losses at the gene ends were 3 bases for V and 0 bases for J; bases not matched to a gene: 4. Germline V gene sequence: CDR1 SGHNT, CDR2 YENEEA. CDR3 in DNA: TGTGCCAGCAGCTTTCGAGGGACTAGCGGCTCCTACAATGAGCAGTTCTTC. Encoded protein: CASSFRGTSGSYNEQFF.

The V call is TRBV27, the J call TRBJ1-6; 10 bases are a match to TRBD1. CDR1 and CDR2 from the germline V gene are MNHEY and SMNVEV (reference sequence). This CDR3 has 18 amino acids. Losses at the gene ends were 3 bases for V and 0 bases for J; bases not matched to a gene: 5. In DNA form, the CDR3 reads TGTGCCAGCAGTTTGTTAAGACAGGGGGCCTCCTATAATTCACCCCTCCACTTT. Encoded protein: CASSLLRQGASYNSPLHF.

The chain has TRBV7-9 and TRBJ2-2; TRBD1 matches at 9 bases. CDR3 length: 14 amino acids. J was trimmed by 7 bases and V by 5 bases; bases with no gene match: 5. The germline V gene has CDR1 SEHNR and CDR2 FQNEAQ (reference sequence). DNA of the CDR3: TGTGCCAGCAGCCCGCGGACAGGGGTCGGGGAGCTGTTTTTT. It specifies CASSPRTGVGELFF.

This clone was observed once. The chain links TRBV28 to TRBJ2-1, with TRBD2 matching over 10 bases. V gave up 6 bases and J gave up 4 bases; unmatched junction bases: 12. This CDR3 spans 17 amino acids. Per the germline V gene, CDR1 is MDHEN and CDR2 is SYDVKM. Here the CDR3 DNA reads TGTGCCAGCAGCGCCCCTTCCAGCGGGAGGGGTTACAATGAGCAGTTCTTC. This translates into CASSAPSSGRGYNEQFF. Drawing the rest from reference TRBV28 and TRBJ2-1, the complete variable domain is DVKVTQSSRYLVKRTGEKVFLECVQDMDHENMFWYRQDPGLGLRLIYFSYDVKMKEKGDIPEGYSVSREKKERFSLILESASTNQTSMYLCASSAPSSGRGYNEQFFGPGTRLTVL.

The chain carries TRBV9 and TRBJ1-2, with TRBD1 as a possible D gene (6 bases). Germline values: CDR1 SGDLS, CDR2 YYNGEE. The CDR3 is 15 residues long. V was shortened by 4 bases and J by 6 bases, with 19 bases between the two germline ends. CDR3 residues: CASSFRDTLGDGYTF. The CDR3 region has the DNA TGTGCCAGCAGCTTCCGGGACACACTAGGAGATGGCTACACCTTC.

This clone was detected once. This chain links TRBV7-9 with TRBJ2-1, with TRBD1 matching over 9 bases. J lost 6 bases, V lost 4 bases, and 7 bases had no gene match. This CDR3 contains 15 residues. Per the germline V gene, CDR1 is SEHNR and CDR2 is FQNEAQ (reference sequence). CDR3 amino acids: CASSSTGTGTNEQFF. The CDR3 coding sequence is TGTGCCAGCAGCTCCACCGGGACAGGGACCAATGAGCAGTTCTTC.

The V call is TRBV28, the J call TRBJ2-3; D assignment may be TRBD1 or TRBD2 (6 bases each). V shed 6 bases and J shed 1 base, with 8 bases lying between them. Germline V gene sequence: CDR1 MDHEN, CDR2 SYDVKM. The CDR3 has 13 amino acids. Written as DNA, the CDR3 is TGTGCCAGCAGAGGGGGGCGCACAGATACGCAGTATTTT. Protein product: CASRGGRTDTQYF.

J is TRBJ2-7 and V is TRBV20-1; D remains unclear. The CDR3 is 11 amino acids. Per the germline V gene, CDR1 is DFQATT and CDR2 is SNEGSKA (reference sequence). V gave up 5 bases and J gave up 0 bases, with 5 bases separating them. The CDR3 region has the DNA TGCAGTGCTTTGAGCTCCTACGAGCAGTACTTC. Its protein is CSALSSYEQYF.

A single count supports this clone. The junction departs from the called germline gene at one end, perhaps through a read error. The chain is built from TRBV2 and TRBJ1-1; D call uncertain. Germline V CDR1 and CDR2: SNHLY, FYNNEI. The length of the CDR3 is 11 residues. The CDR3 loop reads CASKTNPEAFF. The CDR3 nucleotides are TGTGCCAGCAAGACGAACCCTGAAGCTTTCTTT.

The V gene is TRBV7-2, the J gene TRBJ1-1; D may be TRBD1 (6 bases). In germline, CDR1 is SGHTA, CDR2 FQGNSA. Trimming stripped 5 bases from V and 1 base from J, with 14 bases between. The CDR3 runs 15 residues. The CDR3 DNA follows: TGTGCCAGCAGCATAAGACAGGCTTGGAACACTGAAGCTTTCTTT. It is translated as CASSIRQAWNTEAFF. The whole variable domain, remainder taken from reference TRBV7-2 and TRBJ1-1, is GAGVSQSPSNKVTEKGKDVELRCDPISGHTALYWYRQSLGQGLEFLIYFQGNSAPDKSGLPSDRFSAERTGGSVSTLTIQRTQQEDSAVYLCASSIRQAWNTEAFFGQGTRLTVV.

The chain joins TRBV7-9 to TRBJ2-1, with 8 bases identical to TRBD2. This CDR3 is 15 amino acids long. Germline V lookup: CDR1 SEHNR, CDR2 FQNEAQ (reference sequence). The V and J ends lost 3 bases and 7 bases, in that order; junction bases with no gene match: 8. CDR3 bases: TGTGCCAGCAGCTTTTCCGAGACTAGCGTAAATGAGCAGTTCTTC. It specifies CASSFSETSVNEQFF. The complete variable domain, with remaining parts taken from reference TRBV7-9 and TRBJ2-1, reads DTGVSQNPRHKITKRGQNVTFRCDPISEHNRLYWYRQTLGQGPEFLTYFQNEAQLEKSRLLSDRFSAERPKGSFSTLEIQRTEQGDSAMYLCASSFSETSVNEQFFGPGTRLTVL.

This chain uses TRBV7-9 with TRBJ2-5; D is perhaps TRBD1 (6 bases). CDR3 length equals 13 residues. Germline CDR1 reads SEHNR; CDR2 reads FQNEAQ (reference sequence). V lost 5 bases, J lost 4 bases, and 11 bases lay in between. As DNA, the CDR3 is TGTGCCAGCAGCCGAGGGACAACAGAGACCCAGTACTTC. It codes for CASSRGTTETQYF.

The chain joins TRBV7-9 to TRBJ2-3; 7 nucleotides agree with TRBD1. The CDR3 spans 15 residues. Germline lookup yields CDR1 SEHNR and CDR2 FQNEAQ (reference sequence). J lost 1 base, V lost 6 bases, and 7 bases had no gene match. CDR3 sequence reads: CASSPEGAGTDTQYF. CDR3 bases: TGTGCCAGCAGTCCTGAGGGGGCTGGCACAGATACGCAGTATTTT.

The J gene is TRBJ2-5, the V gene TRBV27; 7 nucleotides align to TRBD1. The germline CDR1 and CDR2 sequences are MNHEY and SMNVEV (reference sequence). With V trimmed by 7 bases and J by 4 bases, 6 bases remained unmatched. The CDR3 totals 13 residues. The DNA for the CDR3 is TGTGCCAGCAAGAGGGGGCTGAGAGAGACCCAGTACTTC. It is translated as CASKRGLRETQYF.

V is TRBV6-2 or TRBV6-3 and J is TRBJ2-5; D perhaps matches TRBD1 (6 bases). The CDR3 contains 13 residues. From germline, CDR1 is MNHEY and CDR2 SVGEGT. V lost 4 bases and J lost 5, with 11 bases in between. The CDR3 DNA reads as TGTGCCAGCAGTTCCACAGGGTTGGAGACCCAGTACTTC. The encoded protein is CASSSTGLETQYF.

The V and J genes are TRBV7-8 and TRBJ1-1; D might be TRBD1 (5 bases). This CDR3 is built from 14 residues. Germline lookup yields CDR1 SGHVS and CDR2 FQNEAQ. V was cut by 5 bases and J by 4 bases, with 14 bases left in between. In nucleotides, the CDR3 is TGTGCCAGCAGCCTCAGGGTCTTGGCCACTGAAGCTTTCTTT. Its protein is CASSLRVLATEAFF. The variable domain in full, completed from reference TRBV7-8 and TRBJ1-1, reads GAGVSQSPRYKVAKRGQDVALRCDPISGHVSLFWYQQALGQGPEFLTYFQNEAQLDKSGLPSDRFFAERPEGSVSTLKIQRTQQEDSAVYLCASSLRVLATEAFFGQGTRLTVV.